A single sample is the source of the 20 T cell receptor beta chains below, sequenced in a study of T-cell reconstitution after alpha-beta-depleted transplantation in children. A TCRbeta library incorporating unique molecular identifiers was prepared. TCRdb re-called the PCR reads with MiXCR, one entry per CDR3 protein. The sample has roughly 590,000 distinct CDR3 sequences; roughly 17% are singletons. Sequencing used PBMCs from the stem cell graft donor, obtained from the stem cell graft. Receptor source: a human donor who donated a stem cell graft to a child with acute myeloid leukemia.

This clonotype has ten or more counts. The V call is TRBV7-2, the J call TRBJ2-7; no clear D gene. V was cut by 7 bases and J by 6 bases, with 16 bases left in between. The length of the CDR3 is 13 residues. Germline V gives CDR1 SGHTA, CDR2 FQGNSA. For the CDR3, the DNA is TGTGCCAGCACCACCCTGACGGGTTCCGAGCAGTACTTC. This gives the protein CASTTLTGSEQYF.

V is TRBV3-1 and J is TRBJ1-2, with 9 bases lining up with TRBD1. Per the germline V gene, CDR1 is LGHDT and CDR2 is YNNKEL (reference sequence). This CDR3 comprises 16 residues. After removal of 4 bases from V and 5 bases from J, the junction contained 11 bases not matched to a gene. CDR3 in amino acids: CASSLPSGTGRYGYTF. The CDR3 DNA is TGTGCCAGCAGCCTCCCGTCCGGGACAGGGCGGTATGGCTACACCTTC.

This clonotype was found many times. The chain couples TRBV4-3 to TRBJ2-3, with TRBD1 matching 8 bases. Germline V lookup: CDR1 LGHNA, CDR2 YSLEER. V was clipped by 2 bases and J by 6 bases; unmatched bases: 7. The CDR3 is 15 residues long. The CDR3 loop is CASSQNRQGSDTQYF. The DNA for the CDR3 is TGCGCCAGCAGCCAAAACCGACAGGGGTCGGATACGCAGTATTTT.

The CDR3: CASSPRGIVIAFF. The DNA of the CDR3 is TGTGCCAGCAGCCCCCGGGGAATTGTGATCGCTTTCTTT. V and J are TRBV7-9 and TRBJ1-1, with no clear D. V was cut by 5 bases and J by 11 bases, with 18 bases left in between. CDR1 is SEHNR and CDR2 is FQNEAQ in the germline V gene (reference sequence). The length of the CDR3 is 13 residues.

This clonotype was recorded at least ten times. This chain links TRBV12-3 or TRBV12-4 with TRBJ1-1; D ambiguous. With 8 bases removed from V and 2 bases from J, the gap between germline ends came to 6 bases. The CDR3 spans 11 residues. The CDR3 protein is CASGTNTEAFF. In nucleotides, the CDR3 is TGTGCCAGCGGAACAAACACTGAAGCTTTCTTT.

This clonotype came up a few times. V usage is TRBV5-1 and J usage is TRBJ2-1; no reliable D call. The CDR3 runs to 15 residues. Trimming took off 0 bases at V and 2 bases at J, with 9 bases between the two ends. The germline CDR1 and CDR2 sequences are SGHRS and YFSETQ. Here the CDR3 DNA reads TGCGCCAGCAGCTTGGAGGAGCGCCCCTACAATGAGCAGTTCTTC. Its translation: CASSLEERPYNEQFF.

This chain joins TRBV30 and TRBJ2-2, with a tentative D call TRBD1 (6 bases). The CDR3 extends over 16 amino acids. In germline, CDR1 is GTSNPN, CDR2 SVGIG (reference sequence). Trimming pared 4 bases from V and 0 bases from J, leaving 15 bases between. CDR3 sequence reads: CAWKRGTVSNTGELFF. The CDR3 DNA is TGTGCCTGGAAGAGGGGGACGGTATCGAACACCGGGGAGCTGTTTTTT.

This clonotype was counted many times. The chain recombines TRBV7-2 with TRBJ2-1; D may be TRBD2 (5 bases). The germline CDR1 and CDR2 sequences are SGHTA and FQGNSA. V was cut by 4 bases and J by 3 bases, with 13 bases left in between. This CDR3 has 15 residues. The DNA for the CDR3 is TGTGCCAGCAGCTCGCGACAAGGAGGCTACAATGAGCAGTTCTTC. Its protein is CASSSRQGGYNEQFF.

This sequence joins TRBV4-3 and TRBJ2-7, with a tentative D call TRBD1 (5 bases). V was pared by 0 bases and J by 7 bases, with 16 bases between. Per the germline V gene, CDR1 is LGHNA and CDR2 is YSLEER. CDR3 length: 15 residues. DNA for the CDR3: TGCGCCAGCAGCCAAGATTCCGGACAAACCATGGAGCAGTACTTC. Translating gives CASSQDSGQTMEQYF.

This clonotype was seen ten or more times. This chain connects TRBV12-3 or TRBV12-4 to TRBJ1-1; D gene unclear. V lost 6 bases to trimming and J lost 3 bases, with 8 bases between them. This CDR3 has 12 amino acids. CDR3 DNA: TGTGCCAGCAGGTCCCCTCACACTGAAGCTTTCTTT. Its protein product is CASRSPHTEAFF.

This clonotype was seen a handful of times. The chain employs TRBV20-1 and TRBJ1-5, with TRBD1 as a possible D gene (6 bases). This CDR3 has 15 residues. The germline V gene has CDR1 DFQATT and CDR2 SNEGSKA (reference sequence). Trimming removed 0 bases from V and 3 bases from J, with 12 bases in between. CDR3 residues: CSARDPRGDNQPQHF. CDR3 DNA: TGCAGTGCTAGAGATCCCAGGGGCGACAATCAGCCCCAGCATTTT.

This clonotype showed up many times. The CDR3 loop reads CSARVDAVVWAEQYF. The CDR3 nucleotides are TGCAGTGCTAGAGTTGACGCTGTGGTGTGGGCCGAGCAGTACTTC. The gene calls are TRBV20-1 and TRBJ2-7; D uncertain. The CDR3 has 15 residues. Germline V gene lookup returns CDR1 DFQATT and CDR2 SNEGSKA (reference sequence). The germline V and J ends were trimmed by 1 base and 6 bases, with 19 bases remaining between them.

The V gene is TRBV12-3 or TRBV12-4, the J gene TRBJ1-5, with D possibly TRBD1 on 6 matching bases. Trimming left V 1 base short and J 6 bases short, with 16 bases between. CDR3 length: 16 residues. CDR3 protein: CASSLGGRNMGQPQHF. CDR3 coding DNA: TGTGCCAGCAGTTTAGGGGGGCGCAACATGGGTCAGCCCCAGCATTTT.

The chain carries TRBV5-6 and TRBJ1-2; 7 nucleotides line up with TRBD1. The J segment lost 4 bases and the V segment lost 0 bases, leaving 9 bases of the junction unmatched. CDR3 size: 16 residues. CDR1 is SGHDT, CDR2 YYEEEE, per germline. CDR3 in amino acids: CASSLEGGEGIYGYTF. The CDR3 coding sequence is TGTGCCAGCAGCTTGGAAGGGGGCGAGGGTATCTATGGCTACACCTTC. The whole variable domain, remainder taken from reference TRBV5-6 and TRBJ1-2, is DAGVTQSPTHLIKTRGQQVTLRCSPKSGHDTVSWYQQALGQGPQFIFQYYEEEERQRGNFPDRFSGHQFPNYSSELNVNALLLGDSALYLCASSLEGGEGIYGYTFGSGTRLTVV.

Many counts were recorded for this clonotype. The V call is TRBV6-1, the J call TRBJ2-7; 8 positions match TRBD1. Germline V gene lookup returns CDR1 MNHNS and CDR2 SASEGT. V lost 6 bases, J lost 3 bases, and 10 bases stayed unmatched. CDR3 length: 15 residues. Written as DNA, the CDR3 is TGTGCCAGCAGCCTCCGGGACAGGCGTGGCTACGAGCAGTACTTC. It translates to CASSLRDRRGYEQYF.

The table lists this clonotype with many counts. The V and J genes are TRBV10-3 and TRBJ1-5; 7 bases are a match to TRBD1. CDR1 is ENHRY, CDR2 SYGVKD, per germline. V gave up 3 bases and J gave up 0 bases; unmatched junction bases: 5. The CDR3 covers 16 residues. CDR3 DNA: TGTGCCATCAGTGACCCCGGACAGGCTAGCAATCAGCCCCAGCATTTT. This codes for CAISDPGQASNQPQHF.

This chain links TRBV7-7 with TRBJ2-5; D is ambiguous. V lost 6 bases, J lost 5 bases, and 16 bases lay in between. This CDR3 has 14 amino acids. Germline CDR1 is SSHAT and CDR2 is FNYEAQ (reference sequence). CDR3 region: CASSALSESETQYF. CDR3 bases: TGTGCCAGCAGTGCCCTTAGTGAATCTGAGACCCAGTACTTC. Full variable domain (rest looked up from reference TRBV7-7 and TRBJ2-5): GAGVSQSPRYKVTKRGQDVTLRCDPISSHATLYWYQQALGQGPEFLTYFNYEAQPDKSGLPSDRFSAERPEGSISTLTIQRTEQRDSAMYRCASSALSESETQYFGPGTRLLVL.

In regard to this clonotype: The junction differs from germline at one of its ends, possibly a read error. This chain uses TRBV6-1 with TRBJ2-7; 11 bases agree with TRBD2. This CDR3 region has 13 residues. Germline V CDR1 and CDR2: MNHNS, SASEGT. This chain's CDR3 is CASMVAGGWEQDF. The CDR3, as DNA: TGTGCCAGCATGGTAGCGGGGGGGTGGGAGCAGGACTTC.

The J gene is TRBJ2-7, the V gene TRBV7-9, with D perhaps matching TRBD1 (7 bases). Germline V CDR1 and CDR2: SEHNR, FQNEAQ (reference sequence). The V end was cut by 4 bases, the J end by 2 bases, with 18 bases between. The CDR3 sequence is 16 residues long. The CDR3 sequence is CASSSGGRDSPYEQYF. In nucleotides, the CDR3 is TGTGCCAGCAGCTCCGGGGGACGGGACAGTCCCTACGAGCAGTACTTC.

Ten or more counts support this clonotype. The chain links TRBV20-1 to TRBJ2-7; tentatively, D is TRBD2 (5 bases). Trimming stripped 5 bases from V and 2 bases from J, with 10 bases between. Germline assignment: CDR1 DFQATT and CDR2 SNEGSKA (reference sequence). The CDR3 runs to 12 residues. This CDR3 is CSARRGPYEQYF. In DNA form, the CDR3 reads TGCAGTGCTCGAAGAGGGCCCTACGAGCAGTACTTC.